Below, 20 T cell receptor beta chains from the same sample are listed, as sequenced in a study of blood T cell repertoires in COVID-19 (dated by TCRdb to the early 2020s). Libraries were prepared through the immunoSEQ multiplex PCR assay. This immuneACCESS table, as held by TCRdb, lists in-frame sequences with V and J called but not all clones. Of the missing ones, under half trace to an unresolved V gene in checked studies; the others have no known cause. Present in this sample are roughly 700,000 clones, 70% to 90% of which were seen just once. The ten biggest clones cover roughly 0.25% of the sample. The specimen sequenced was peripheral blood. Every receptor here comes from a woman under 30 with acute or convalescent COVID-19.

V and J are TRBV13 and TRBJ1-1, with D possibly TRBD1 on 6 matching bases. CDR1 PRHDT and CDR2 FYEKMQ come from the germline V gene (reference sequence). Between the trimmed V and J ends, which lost 6 bases and 0 bases, there was a span of 8 bases. The CDR3 sequence is 13 residues long. The CDR3 sequence is CASRTGLNTEAFF. The CDR3 nucleotides read TGTGCCAGCAGGACAGGACTGAACACTGAAGCTTTCTTT.

The rearrangement joins TRBV21-1 to TRBJ1-5; whether TRBD1, the table's D call, matches the DNA was not checked. TRBV21-1 is assigned pseudogene status. CDR3 length: 16 residues. The CDR3 DNA sequence: TGTGCCAGCAGCAAAACCTCTGAACATAGCAATCAGCCCCAGCATTTT. It codes for CASSKTSEHSNQPQHF.

This clone has a handful of counts. This chain joins TRBV30 and TRBJ1-1; perhaps TRBD1 as D (6 bases). The CDR3 spans 12 residues. Trimming took off 3 bases at V and 6 bases at J, with 11 bases between the two ends. Germline CDR1 reads GTSNPN; CDR2 reads SVGIG (reference sequence). CDR3 sequence: CAWSDGGPEAFF. The CDR3 DNA follows: TGTGCCTGGAGCGATGGGGGCCCTGAAGCTTTCTTT.

The chain uses TRBV7-2 and TRBJ1-2; D is possibly TRBD1 (5 bases). V shed 1 base and J shed 7 bases, with 10 bases lying between them. Germline CDR1 reads SGHTA; CDR2 reads FQGNSA. CDR3 length equals 13 residues. CDR3 in DNA: TGTGCCAGCAGCTTAGAAGGGGTACGTGGCTACACCTTC. It translates to CASSLEGVRGYTF.

This chain uses TRBV7-9 with TRBJ2-7; perhaps TRBD1 as D (6 bases). The CDR3 covers 14 residues. V was shortened by 8 bases and J by 2 bases, with 16 bases between the two germline ends. The germline CDR1 and CDR2 sequences are SEHNR and FQNEAQ (reference sequence). CDR3 sequence: CASRRQGIPYEQYF. The CDR3 DNA reads TGTGCCAGCCGAAGGCAGGGGATCCCCTACGAGCAGTACTTC.

The chain recombines TRBV5-8 with TRBJ2-1; D gene uncertain. CDR1 SGHTS and CDR2 YDEGEE come from the germline V gene. CDR3 length equals 16 residues. V dropped 3 bases and J dropped 7 bases, with 20 bases sitting between them. The CDR3 reads CASSSLPPTSMNEQFF. The CDR3, as DNA: TGTGCCAGCAGCTCACTCCCGCCAACCTCAATGAATGAGCAGTTCTTC.

This chain uses TRBV19 with TRBJ1-5; D ambiguous. Trimming took off 3 bases at V and 6 bases at J, with 6 bases between the two ends. Per germline, CDR1 LNHDA and CDR2 SQIVND (reference sequence). This CDR3 has 12 residues. This chain's CDR3 is CASSIGLQPQHF. CDR3 nucleotides: TGTGCCAGTAGTATTGGGCTTCAGCCCCAGCATTTT.

The chain combines TRBV7-9 with TRBJ1-2, with a tentative D call TRBD1 (5 bases). With 6 bases removed from V and 0 bases from J, the gap between germline ends came to 11 bases. Germline-derived CDR1 and CDR2 are SEHNR and FQNEAQ (reference sequence). This CDR3 spans 14 amino acids. The CDR3 is CASRLTESNYGYTF. In DNA, the CDR3 is TGTGCCAGCAGACTGACAGAATCTAACTATGGCTACACCTTC.

This clone was counted only a few times. The chain links TRBV27 to TRBJ1-2; 7 nucleotides align to TRBD1. Germline values: CDR1 MNHEY, CDR2 SMNVEV (reference sequence). The CDR3 consists of 15 residues. Trimming took 6 bases from V and 0 from J; bases not matched to a gene: 7. CDR3 DNA sequence: TGTGCCAGCAGGGGCAGGGGGGCAGCTAACTATGGCTACACCTTC. Translating gives CASRGRGAANYGYTF.

V and J are TRBV5-6 and TRBJ2-7; D gene uncertain. V shed 0 bases and J shed 3 bases, with 7 bases lying between them. The CDR3 has 13 amino acids. Germline V lookup: CDR1 SGHDT, CDR2 YYEEEE. CDR3 coding DNA: TGTGCCAGCAGCTTGGTCCAGAACTACGAGCAGTACTTC. This encodes CASSLVQNYEQYF.

The sample holds one count of this clone. The chain recombines TRBV6-5 with TRBJ2-4; the D is unclear. Per germline, CDR1 MNHEY and CDR2 SVGAGI. Trimming stripped 2 bases from V and 1 base from J, with 9 bases between. This CDR3 spans 15 amino acids. The DNA for the CDR3 is TGTGCCAGCAGTTACGCAGACGGGGCCAAAAACATTCAGTACTTC. Translation: CASSYADGAKNIQYF.

The chain uses TRBV5-1 and TRBJ2-7; weak D call: TRBD1 (6 bases). Germline assignment: CDR1 SGHRS and CDR2 YFSETQ. The CDR3 has 13 residues. Between the trimmed V and J ends, which lost 4 bases and 0 bases, there was a span of 8 bases. The CDR3 spells CASSRTVSYEQYF. For the CDR3, the DNA is TGCGCCAGCAGCCGGACAGTCTCCTACGAGCAGTACTTC.

This clone was seen just once. The V and J genes are TRBV7-2 and TRBJ1-2; TRBD1 matches 8 bases. Per germline, CDR1 SGHTA and CDR2 FQGNSA. The trim removed 5 bases at V and 6 bases at J, leaving 8 bases unmatched. The CDR3 extends over 14 amino acids. The CDR3 nucleotides read TGTGCCAGCAGCCCCCGGACAGGGACCAATGGCTACACCTTC. Its translation: CASSPRTGTNGYTF.

This sequence joins TRBV30 and TRBJ1-4, with D perhaps TRBD1 (5 bases). Germline-derived CDR1 and CDR2 are GTSNPN and SVGIG (reference sequence). This CDR3 is 13 amino acids long. V was clipped by 5 bases and J by 3 bases, with 10 bases between them. DNA for the CDR3: TGTGCCTGGCAGGGATTGTCTAATGAAAAACTGTTTTTT. Translation gives CAWQGLSNEKLFF. Drawing the rest from reference TRBV30 and TRBJ1-4, the complete variable domain is SQTIHQWPATLVQPVGSPLSLECTVEGTSNPNLYWYRQAAGRGLQLLFYSVGIGQISSEVPQNLSASRPQDRQFILSSKKLLLSDSGFYLCAWQGLSNEKLFFGSGTQLSVL.

This chain uses TRBV24-1 with TRBJ1-2; D is perhaps TRBD1 (6 bases). The CDR3 runs to 14 residues. The germline V gene has CDR1 KGHDR and CDR2 SFDVKD. Between the trimmed V and J ends, which lost 3 bases and 7 bases, there was a span of 14 bases. CDR3 amino acids: CATSDGQFLSGYTF. The CDR3, as DNA: TGTGCCACCAGTGATGGACAGTTCCTGAGTGGCTACACCTTC.

This chain joins TRBV27 and TRBJ2-6; tentatively, D is TRBD2 (6 bases). The CDR3 covers 18 residues. V gave up 1 base and J gave up 0 bases, with 13 bases separating them. CDR1 is MNHEY, CDR2 SMNVEV, per germline (reference sequence). CDR3 sequence reads: CASSLWGVLSSGANVLTF. The CDR3 DNA reads as TGTGCCAGCAGTTTATGGGGGGTGCTCAGCTCTGGGGCCAACGTCCTGACTTTC.

This clone was seen just once. The J gene is TRBJ2-7, the V gene TRBV4-3; the D gene is possibly TRBD2 (6 bases). This CDR3 region has 14 residues. V was clipped by 1 base and J by 2 bases, with 9 bases between them. The germline V gene encodes CDR1 LGHNA and CDR2 YSLEER. CDR3: CASSQGAGTYEQYF. The CDR3 nucleotides read TGCGCCAGCAGCCAAGGGGCGGGAACCTACGAGCAGTACTTC.

The chain recombines TRBV4-3 with TRBJ2-1; 10 positions match TRBD2. This CDR3 comprises 18 residues. V shed 4 bases, J shed 3 bases, and the junction held 12 bases outside the gene matches. Per the germline V gene, CDR1 is LGHNA and CDR2 is YSLEER. The CDR3 loop reads CASSPGPLAGDLYNEQFF. In nucleotides, the CDR3 is TGCGCCAGCAGCCCTGGTCCGCTAGCGGGGGACCTCTACAATGAGCAGTTCTTC.

The chain joins TRBV29-1 to TRBJ1-4; D call uncertain. The CDR3 sequence is 13 residues long. Trimming cost V 7 bases and J 6 bases, with 15 bases left between them. From germline, CDR1 is SQVTM and CDR2 ANQGSEA. CDR3 residues: CSGWRQSDEKLFF. The CDR3 DNA reads TGCAGCGGCTGGAGGCAGTCGGATGAAAAACTGTTTTTT.

This chain connects TRBV6-5 to TRBJ2-2; 7 nucleotides line up with TRBD1. This CDR3 has 14 amino acids. Unmatched junction bases numbered 6, after V lost 6 bases and J lost 5 bases. The germline V gene encodes CDR1 MNHEY and CDR2 SVGAGI. The CDR3 here is CASSRGQRTGELFF. The CDR3 DNA follows: TGTGCCAGCAGCAGGGGACAGAGGACCGGGGAGCTGTTTTTT.